This T cell receptor (beta chain) stems from a study of CD4 T cell repertoires in COVID-19. General study findings and limits: Two or all three memory subsets shared several highly expanded SARS-CoV-2-reactive clonotypes.

With regard to this clone: Its target is unknown.

The repertoire was sequenced with immunoSEQ multiplex PCR; TCRdb's copy has only in-frame clones and lacks some. Counted here are approximately 75,000 clones, 83% occurring once; the ten biggest clones make up about 0.61%. This receptor was taken from a human donor who had COVID-19. The sequencing used CD4+ T cells from peripheral blood, collected after recovery from COVID-19.

CDR3 sequence: CASTPGQPIYGYTF. CDR3 DNA: TGTGCCAGCACCCCCGGACAGCCAATCTATGGCTACACCTTC. The V call is TRBV28, the J call TRBJ1-2; D possibly corresponds to TRBD1 (6 bases). From germline, CDR1 is MDHEN and CDR2 SYDVKM. The length of the CDR3 is 14 residues. V lost 7 bases, J lost 4 bases, and 16 bases lay in between.